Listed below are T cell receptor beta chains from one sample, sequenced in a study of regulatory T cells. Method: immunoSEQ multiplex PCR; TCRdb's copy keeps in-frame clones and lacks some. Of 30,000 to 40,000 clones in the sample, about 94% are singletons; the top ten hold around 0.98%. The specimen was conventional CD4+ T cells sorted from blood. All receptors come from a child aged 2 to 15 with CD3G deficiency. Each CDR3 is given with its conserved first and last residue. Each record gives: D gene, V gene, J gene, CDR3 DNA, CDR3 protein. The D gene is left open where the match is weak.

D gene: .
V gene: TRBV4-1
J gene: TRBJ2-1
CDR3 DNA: TGCGCCAGCAGCCGCCGGGACTCCCAAACGGGGAATGAGCAGTTCTTC
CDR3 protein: CASSRRDSQTGNEQFF

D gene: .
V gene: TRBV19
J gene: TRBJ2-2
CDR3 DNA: TGTGCCAGTAGTATTGGACCAGCGAACACCGGGGAGCTGTTTTTT
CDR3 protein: CASSIGPANTGELFF

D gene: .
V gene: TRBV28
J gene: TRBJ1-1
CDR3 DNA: TGTGCCAGCAGCCCTGGACAGAAAGCTTTCTTT
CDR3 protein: CASSPGQKAFF

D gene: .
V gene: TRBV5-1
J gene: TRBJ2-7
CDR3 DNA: TGCGCCAGCAGCCCGGGGGACGGAAGGAGCTCCTACGAGCAGTACTTC
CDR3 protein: CASSPGDGRSSYEQYF

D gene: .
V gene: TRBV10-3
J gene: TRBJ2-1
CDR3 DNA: TGTGCCGCGTCCCCGCGACAATACAATGAGCAGTTCTTC
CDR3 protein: CAASPRQYNEQFF

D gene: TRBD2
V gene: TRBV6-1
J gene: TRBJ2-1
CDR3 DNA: TGTGCCAGCAGTGAAGGTCGACTAGCGGGATCTTCCTACAATGAGCAGTTCTTC
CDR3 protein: CASSEGRLAGSSYNEQFF

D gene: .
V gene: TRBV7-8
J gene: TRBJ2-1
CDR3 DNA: TGTGCCAGCAGCGGCCTAGGCGGGAATGAGCAGTTCTTC
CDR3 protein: CASSGLGGNEQFF

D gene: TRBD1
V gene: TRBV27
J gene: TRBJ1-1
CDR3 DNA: TGTGCCAGCAGTAGCTACAGGGGGCAGGTCGCTTTCTTT
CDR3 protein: CASSSYRGQVAFF

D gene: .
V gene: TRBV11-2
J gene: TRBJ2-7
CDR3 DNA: TGTGCCAGCAGCTTAGTTCCCGGTTACGAGCAGTACTTC
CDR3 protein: CASSLVPGYEQYF

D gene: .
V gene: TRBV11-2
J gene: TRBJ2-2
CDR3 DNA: TGTGCCAGCAGCTTAGCCCCAGGGCGCGGCACCGGGGAGCTGTTTTTT
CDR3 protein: CASSLAPGRGTGELFF

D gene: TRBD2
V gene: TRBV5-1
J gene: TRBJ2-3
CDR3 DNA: TGCGCCAGCAGCTGGTCCGGGACTAGTGGGGATACGCAGTATTTT
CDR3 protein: CASSWSGTSGDTQYF